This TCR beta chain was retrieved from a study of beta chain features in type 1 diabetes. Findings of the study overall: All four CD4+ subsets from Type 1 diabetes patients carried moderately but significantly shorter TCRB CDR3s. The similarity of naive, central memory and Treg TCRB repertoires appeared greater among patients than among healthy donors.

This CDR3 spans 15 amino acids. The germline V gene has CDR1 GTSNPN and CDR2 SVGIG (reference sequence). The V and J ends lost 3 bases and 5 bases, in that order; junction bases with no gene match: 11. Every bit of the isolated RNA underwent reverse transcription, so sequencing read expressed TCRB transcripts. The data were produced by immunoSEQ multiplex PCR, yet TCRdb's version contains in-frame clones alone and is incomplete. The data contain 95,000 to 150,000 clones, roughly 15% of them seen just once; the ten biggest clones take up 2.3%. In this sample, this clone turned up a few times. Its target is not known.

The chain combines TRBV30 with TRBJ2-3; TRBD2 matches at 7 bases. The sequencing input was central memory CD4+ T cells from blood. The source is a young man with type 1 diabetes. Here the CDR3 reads CAWRRRTSGRDTQYF. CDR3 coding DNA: TGTGCCTGGAGACGGAGGACTAGTGGTAGAGATACGCAGTATTTT.